This TCR beta chain was identified in a study of blood T cell repertoires in COVID-19. As for the study in general: The study drew acute and convalescent COVID-19 samples from the United States, Italy and Spain.

Enrolled through a virtual design, the participants were between about 18 and 89 years of age and came from about two dozen US areas. Recovery among Cohort 3 donors was established by two negative PCRs, clearance, or symptom resolution. J gave up 4 bases and V 1 base, and 7 bases lay outside the gene matches. This CDR3 contains 16 residues. Germline V gene sequence: CDR1 SGHAT, CDR2 FQNNGV. Original processing methods: Estimates of nucleated cell counts were drawn from the amplification of reference gene primers. Sequencing used immunoSEQ multiplex PCR; TCRdb keeps in-frame clones, though not all of them. V and J calls and clone size follow that table, whereas D and trimming were derived from the DNA. Of more than 150,000 clones listed, roughly 87% are singletons. A few counts support this clone.

The material sequenced was PBMCs or T cells enriched from blood (not recorded which). The rearrangement joins TRBV11-2 to TRBJ1-2, with TRBD1 matching over 9 bases. This TCR came from a woman between 50 and 59 years old who had recovered from COVID-19. CDR3 protein: CASSLVPTGGGYGYTF. The CDR3 DNA reads as TGTGCCAGCAGCTTAGTCCCGACAGGGGGTGGCTATGGCTACACCTTC.